This T cell receptor (beta chain) was documented in a study of blood T cells in healthy people across ages. Study observations and caveats: Naive T cell percentage showed a strong correlation with the diversity of TCR beta.

This clonotype was picked up a small number of times. Its antigen is undetermined. Every participating donor contributed 8.5 to 10 milliliters of peripheral blood through a draw. The V gene lost 5 bases and the J gene lost 2 bases, with 8 bases spanning the gap. This CDR3 comprises 13 residues. Looked up from germline, CDR1 is SEHNR and CDR2 is FQNEAQ (reference sequence). Sample-barcoded 5' priming and a J-beta primer mix drove a second PCR of 7 to 11 cycles. TCRdb re-derived calls from the 5' RACE reads in MiXCR, one entry per CDR3 protein. The sample includes 1.5 million to 2 million distinct CDR3 sequences, roughly 49% seen only once; the top ten take roughly 2.1%.

The rearrangement links TRBV7-9 to TRBJ2-3; D perhaps matches TRBD1 (5 bases). The material sequenced was blood. The clonotype was recovered from a woman in her 40s in good health. The CDR3 is CASSMDNTDTQYF. The CDR3 DNA reads as TGTGCCAGCAGCATGGACAACACAGATACGCAGTATTTT.